A selection of T cell receptor beta chains follows, all from one sample in a study of T cell repertoires in ileal Crohn's disease. Only in-frame clones appear in the TCRdb table, and some are missing; sequencing was by immunoSEQ multiplex PCR. Of around 8,200 clones in the sample, more than 60% were seen once. Sequencing was done on a sample of ileal tissue. These TCRs come from an adult with Crohn's disease. Both conserved end residues are part of each CDR3. Each record gives: V gene, D gene, J gene, clone size, CDR3 length, CDR3 DNA, CDR3 protein. A D gene is named only where the DNA matches it firmly. A clone size is listed for some rows: how often the clone was seen (once, few, many), or a class if it is expanded.

V: TRBV18; D: TRBD1; J: TRBJ1-5; size: -; length: 15; DNA: TGTGCCAGCTCACCATCGGGACAGTCCGATCAGCCCCAGCATTTT; CDR3: CASSPSGQSDQPQHF
V: TRBV6-6; D: TRBD1; J: TRBJ1-2; size: once; length: 13; DNA: TGTGCCAGCAGCCCCACAGGGGAATATGGCTACACCTTC; CDR3: CASSPTGEYGYTF
V: TRBV4-2; D: TRBD2; J: TRBJ2-2; size: -; length: 19; DNA: TGTGCCAGCAGCCAACCTCTCCCAAGTTTGAGCGGGGAGGGCGGGGAGCTGTTTTTT; CDR3: CASSQPLPSLSGEGGELFF
V: TRBV7-3; D: TRBD2; J: TRBJ2-2; size: -; length: 17; DNA: TGTGCCAGCAGCAAAACTAGCGGGGGGGCTAGGACCGGGGAGCTGTTTTTT; CDR3: CASSKTSGGARTGELFF
V: TRBV5-4; D: -; J: TRBJ2-2; size: -; length: 14; DNA: TGTGCCAGCAGCTTCGAGGGTGGCACCGGGGAGCTGTTTTTT; CDR3: CASSFEGGTGELFF
V: TRBV28; D: -; J: TRBJ1-2; size: -; length: 15; DNA: TGTGCCAGCAGCCCTCCTAGGGGATCTAACTATGGCTACACCTTC; CDR3: CASSPPRGSNYGYTF
V: TRBV10-2; D: -; J: TRBJ1-4; size: -; length: 14; DNA: TGCGCCAGCAGTGAGTCCCGGACAGAGGAAAAACTGTTTTTT; CDR3: CASSESRTEEKLFF
V: TRBV4-2; D: TRBD2; J: TRBJ2-3; size: -; length: 18; DNA: TGTGCCAGCAGCCAAGAACTACGGCGGGGGGGGTCTACAGATACGCAGTATTTT; CDR3: CASSQELRRGGSTDTQYF
V: TRBV4-2; D: -; J: TRBJ1-2; size: -; length: 15; DNA: TGTGCCAGTTCGTCACAGGGAATCGCGGACTATGGCTACACCTTC; CDR3: CASSSQGIADYGYTF
V: TRBV5-4; D: -; J: TRBJ2-7; size: -; length: 15; DNA: TGTGCCAGCAGCTTGGCCGAAACAGGGCGGAGCGAGCAGTACTTC; CDR3: CASSLAETGRSEQYF
V: TRBV6-7; D: -; J: TRBJ2-3; size: -; length: 16; DNA: TGTGCCAGCAGTTACTCGATCCAGCGTAACACAGATACGCAGTATTTT; CDR3: CASSYSIQRNTDTQYF